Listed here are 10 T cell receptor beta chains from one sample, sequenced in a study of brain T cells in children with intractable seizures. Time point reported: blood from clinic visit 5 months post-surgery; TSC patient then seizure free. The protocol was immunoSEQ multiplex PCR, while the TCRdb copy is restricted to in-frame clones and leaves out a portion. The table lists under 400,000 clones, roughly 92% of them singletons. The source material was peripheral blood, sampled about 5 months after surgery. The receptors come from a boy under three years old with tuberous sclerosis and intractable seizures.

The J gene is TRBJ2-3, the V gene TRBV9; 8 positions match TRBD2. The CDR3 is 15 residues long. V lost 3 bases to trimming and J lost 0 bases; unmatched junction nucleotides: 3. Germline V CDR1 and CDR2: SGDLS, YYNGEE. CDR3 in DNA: TGTGCCAGCAGCGACGAGCGGGGGAGCACAGATACGCAGTATTTT. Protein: CASSDERGSTDTQYF.

This CDR3 reads CASSRSSSYNEQFF. CDR3 nucleotides: TGTGCCAGCAGCAGGAGCAGCTCCTACAATGAGCAGTTCTTC. The chain is built from TRBV6-5 and TRBJ2-1; D uncertain. Per germline, CDR1 MNHEY and CDR2 SVGAGI. This CDR3 comprises 14 residues. V shed 6 bases and J shed 0 bases, with 9 bases lying between them.

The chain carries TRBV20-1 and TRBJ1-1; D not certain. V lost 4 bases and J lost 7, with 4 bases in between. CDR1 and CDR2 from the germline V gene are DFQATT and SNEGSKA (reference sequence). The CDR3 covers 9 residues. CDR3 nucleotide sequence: TGCAGTGCTACAGGTGAAGCTTTCTTT. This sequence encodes CSATGEAFF.

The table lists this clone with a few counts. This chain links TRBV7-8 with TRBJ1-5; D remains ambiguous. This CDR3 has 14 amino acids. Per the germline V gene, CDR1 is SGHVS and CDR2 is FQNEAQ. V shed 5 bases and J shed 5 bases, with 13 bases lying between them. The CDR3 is CASSPSGRDQPQHF. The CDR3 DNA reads TGTGCCAGCAGCCCGTCTGGAAGAGATCAGCCCCAGCATTTT.

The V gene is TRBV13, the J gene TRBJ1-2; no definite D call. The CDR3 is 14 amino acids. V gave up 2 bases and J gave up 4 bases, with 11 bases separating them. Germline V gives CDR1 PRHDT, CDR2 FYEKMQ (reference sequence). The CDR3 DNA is TGTGCCAGCAGCTTATGGGGAAAACTCTATGGCTACACCTTC. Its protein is CASSLWGKLYGYTF.

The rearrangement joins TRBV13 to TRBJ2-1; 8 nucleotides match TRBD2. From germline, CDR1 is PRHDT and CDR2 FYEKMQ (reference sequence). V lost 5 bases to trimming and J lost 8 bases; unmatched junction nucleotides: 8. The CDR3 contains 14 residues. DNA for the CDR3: TGTGCCAGCAGCCCAACCGGGACTAGGGATGAGCAGTTCTTC. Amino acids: CASSPTGTRDEQFF.

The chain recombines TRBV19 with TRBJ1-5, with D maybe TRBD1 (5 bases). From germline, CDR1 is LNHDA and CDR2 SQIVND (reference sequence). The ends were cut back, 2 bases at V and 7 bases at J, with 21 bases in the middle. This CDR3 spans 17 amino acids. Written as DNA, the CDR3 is TGTGCCAGTAGTATAACGTTCCAGGGCGGTCGAGGGCAGCCCCAGCATTTT. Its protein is CASSITFQGGRGQPQHF.

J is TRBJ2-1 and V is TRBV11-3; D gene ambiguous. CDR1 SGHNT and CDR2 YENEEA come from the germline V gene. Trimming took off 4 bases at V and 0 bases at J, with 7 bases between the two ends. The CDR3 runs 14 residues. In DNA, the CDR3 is TGTGCCAGCAGCTCCGGCTACTCCTACAATGAGCAGTTCTTC. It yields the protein CASSSGYSYNEQFF.

The CDR3 sequence: CASRTGTGLDQPQHF. In nucleotides, the CDR3 is TGTGCCAGTAGGACCGGGACAGGGTTGGATCAGCCCCAGCATTTT. The V call is TRBV19, the J call TRBJ1-5; TRBD1 matches at 9 bases. Germline CDR1 and CDR2: LNHDA and SQIVND (reference sequence). The CDR3 runs 15 residues. V trimming: 6 bases; J trimming: 5 bases; junction bases outside the gene matches: 8.

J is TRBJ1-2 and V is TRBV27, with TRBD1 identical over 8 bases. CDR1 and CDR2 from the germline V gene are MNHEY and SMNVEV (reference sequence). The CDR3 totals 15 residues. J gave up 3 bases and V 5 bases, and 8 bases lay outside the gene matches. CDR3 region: CASSPRQGLDYGYTF. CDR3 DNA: TGTGCCAGCAGTCCGAGACAGGGGCTAGACTATGGCTACACCTTC.